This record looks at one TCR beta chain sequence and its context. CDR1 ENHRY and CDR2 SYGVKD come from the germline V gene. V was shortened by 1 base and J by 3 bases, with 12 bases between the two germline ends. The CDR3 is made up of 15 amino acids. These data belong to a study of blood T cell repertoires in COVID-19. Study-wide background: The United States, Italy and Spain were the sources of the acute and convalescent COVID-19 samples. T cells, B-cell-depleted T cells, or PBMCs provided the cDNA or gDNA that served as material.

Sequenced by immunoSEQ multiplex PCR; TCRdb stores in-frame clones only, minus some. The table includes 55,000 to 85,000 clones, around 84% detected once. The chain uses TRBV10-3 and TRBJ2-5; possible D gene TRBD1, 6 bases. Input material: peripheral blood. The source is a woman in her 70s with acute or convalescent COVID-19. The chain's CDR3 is CAISEYRTAKETQYF. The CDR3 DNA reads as TGTGCCATCAGTGAGTACAGGACAGCCAAAGAGACCCAGTACTTC.